The next 7 T cell receptor beta chains were all read from a single sample in a study of T cells in women clearing cervical HPV infection. Profiling relied on immunoSEQ multiplex PCR, and the TCRdb table lists in-frame clones only, not all of them. In all, the sample yields around 30,000 clones. The specimen sequenced was blood buffy coat. The receptors stem from a woman aged 18 to 75 with a cervical HPV16 infection that either progressed to CIN3+ or cleared (not recorded which).

On this clone itself: The read ends 3 residues before the CDR3 terminus; that terminus is restored from the germline J gene. The chain joins TRBV7-2 to TRBJ2-4; the D gene could be TRBD1 or TRBD2 (6 bases each). There are 13 residues in the CDR3. Looked up from germline, CDR1 is SGHTA and CDR2 is FQGNSA. CDR3 bases read: TGTGCCAGCAGCTTACAACAAGGAGGGGGT. Translated, it gives CASSLQQGGG. The full CDR3 is CASSLQQGGGQYF. The entire variable domain, with the rest obtained from reference TRBV7-2 and TRBJ2-4, is as follows: GAGVSQSPSNKVTEKGKDVELRCDPISGHTALYWYRQSLGQGLEFLIYFQGNSAPDKSGLPSDRFSAERTGGSVSTLTIQRTQQEDSAVYLCASSLQQGGGQYFGAGTRLSVL.

CDR3 bases read: TGTGCCAGCAGCTTGGATCTAGCGGGAGGAAATGAG. It yields the protein CASSLDLAGGNE. The whole CDR3 protein is CASSLDLAGGNEQFF. The chain has TRBV5-4 and TRBJ2-1; 11 nucleotides match TRBD2. The missing CDR3 end, 3 residues past where the read stops, is filled in from the germline J gene. The CDR3 length is 15 residues. J was trimmed by 7 bases and V by 0 bases; bases with no gene match: 3. Germline V lookup: CDR1 SGHNT, CDR2 YYREEE (reference sequence).

Details on this clone: The sequence runs out 3 residues before the end of the CDR3; the remainder is reconstructed from the germline J gene. V is TRBV18 and J is TRBJ1-6; D is undetermined. Germline assignment: CDR1 KGHSH and CDR2 LQKENI. This CDR3 region has 16 residues. V lost 2 bases, J lost 7 bases, and 15 bases lay in between. The DNA read from the CDR3 is TGTGCCAGCTCACCAGTAGCGCGCGCCCCAAATTCACCC. Its protein product is CASSPVARAPNSP. In full, the CDR3 reads CASSPVARAPNSPLHF.

Concerning this clone: Read coverage stops 3 residues before the CDR3 terminus; the germline J gene supplies the remainder. The V call is TRBV7-9, the J call TRBJ1-1; D unclear. The CDR3 runs to 13 residues. Germline CDR1 SEHNR, CDR2 FQNEAQ (reference sequence). With 4 bases removed from V and 1 base from J, the gap between germline ends came to 7 bases. The sequenced part of the CDR3 DNA is TGTGCCAGCAGCTCGACGGGGAACACTGAA. This codes for CASSSTGNTE. The complete CDR3 reads CASSSTGNTEAFF.

Regarding this clone: The DNA ends 3 residues before the CDR3 does, and the rest of the CDR3 is filled in from the germline J gene. The gene calls are TRBV10-3 and TRBJ1-3; D is unresolved. CDR1 and CDR2 (germline): ENHRY, SYGVKD. The CDR3 is 15 amino acids. Deletions cut 2 bases from V and 2 bases from J, with 10 bases between. The CDR3 sequence: CAISEGGPAGNTIYF. Partial CDR3 DNA: TGTGCCATCAGTGAGGGTGGGCCCGCTGGAAACACC.

Note on this clone: Read data end 3 residues before the CDR3 end; the end is taken from the germline J gene. The chain carries TRBV29-1 and TRBJ1-2, with a tentative D call TRBD1 (6 bases). The V gene's germline CDR1 is SQVTM and CDR2 ANQGSEA. V dropped 2 bases and J dropped 6 bases, with 13 bases sitting between them. The CDR3 is 13 residues long. The CDR3 protein is CSVERHRDDGYTF. The sequenced part of the CDR3 DNA is TGCAGCGTTGAACGCCACAGGGATGATGGC.

A remark on this clone: Read coverage stops 3 residues before the CDR3 terminus; the germline J gene supplies the remainder. V is TRBV12-3 or TRBV12-4 and J is TRBJ2-3, with D possibly matching TRBD2 (6 bases). This CDR3 contains 14 residues. Deletions cut 3 bases from V and 2 bases from J, with 9 bases between. CDR3 residues: CASSFGTPTDTQYF. Incomplete CDR3 DNA: TGTGCCAGCAGTTTTGGGACTCCCACAGATACG.